This T cell receptor beta chain originates from a study of T cell repertoires in cytomegalovirus infection. Study information: Public TCR beta signatures were indicative of both CMV infection and a matching HLA type. General study results and limits: There were HLA-C-restricted CMV-specific TCR beta clonotypes dominating the ex vivo response. Accumulated public TCR beta family frequency recognized individuals carrying CMV together with the relevant HLA.

TCRdb fed the reads into MiXCR, producing one record per CDR3 protein. The sample carries about 490,000 distinct CDR3 sequences, approximately 11% recorded once. This clonotype has a handful of counts. The antigen remains undetermined. CDR3 length: 14 amino acids. Looked up from germline, CDR1 is DFQATT and CDR2 is SNEGSKA (reference sequence). After removal of 6 bases from V and 4 bases from J, the junction contained 9 bases not matched to a gene. The sequence came from a human donor in good health (CMV status not recorded). Some clones in this sample may be carry-over from other donors' samples. The sequenced material came from PBMCs. The rearrangement uses TRBV20-1 and TRBJ1-2; 9 nucleotides match TRBD1. In nucleotides, the CDR3 is TGCAGTGCGCCCGACAGGGGGGTTAGCTATGGCTACACCTTC. Its translation: CSAPDRGVSYGYTF.